This TCR beta chain originates from a study of Ad26.COV2.S vaccination and SARS-CoV-2 variants (dated by TCRdb to 2020 to 2023). About the full investigation: Vaccine-arm donors were drawn from COV1001, a multicentre, randomized, double-blind, placebo-controlled phase I-IIa trial of Ad26.COV2.S in healthy adults. Dosing of Ad26.COV2.S was intramuscular, at either 5x10^10 or 1x10^11 viral particles, delivered as one shot or as two shots spaced 56 days apart. TCRbeta repertoire sequencing was used to assess the specificity and breadth of SARS-CoV-2-reactive T cell receptors after Ad26.COV2.S vaccination. The TCR-sequenced set comprised about 30 samples: approximately 19 Ad26.COV2.S vaccine recipients, 5 placebo recipients and 8 SARS-CoV-2 convalescent individuals. Participants in the trial were split at random into five groups of five each, receiving low-dose or high-dose Ad26.COV2.S once or twice, or else placebo on both occasions. Investigators did not know the trial group allocation while performing experiments and assessing outcomes. Overall study outcomes, separate from this receptor: According to the authors, total T cell responses may have been underestimated by the TCR breadth and depth analyses. After vaccination, substantial breadth of spike-specific CD8+ and CD4+ T cell responses was reported. Spike-specific TCR breadth was higher in Ad26.COV2.S recipients than in placebo recipients (P = 0.0014). Comparable non-spike TCR breadth was observed between vaccine and placebo recipients, consistent with only spike being contained in the vaccine. The study lacked the statistical power to compare responses across vaccine doses or regimens.

As to this clone: Its specific antigen is unknown. Base qualities are missing; no much larger clone stands one base away.

The immunoSEQ Assay was the method used to sequence TCRbeta CDR3 regions. After extraction, genomic DNA underwent amplification by bias-controlled multiplex PCR, followed by high-throughput sequencing. On the authors' methods: Collapsing and filtering of sequences were performed to quantify the absolute abundance of each unique TCRbeta CDR3 region. T cell fraction was estimated by normalizing TCRbeta template counts to usable DNA, which was measured by amplifying reference genes present in all nucleated cells. Repertoire TCRs were annotated as SARS-CoV-2-specific when V gene, CDR3 amino acid sequence and J gene were exactly matched to a known reactive TCR set. MIRA supplied the reference SARS-CoV-2 TCR set, which was filtered for enrichment in COVID-19-positive ImmuneCODE repertoires so that public or cross-reactive TCRs were removed. Using the MIRA antigens, annotated TCRs were further analysed by specific ORF or by position within an ORF. Breadth was defined as the number of annotated unique rearrangements divided by the total number of unique productive rearrangements, and depth was defined as the summed frequency of the annotated unique rearrangements. Two-sided Wilcoxon rank-sum tests were used to compare TCR breadth between groups. This immuneACCESS table, as held by TCRdb, lists in-frame sequences with V and J called but not all clones. Of the missing ones, under half trace to an unresolved V gene in checked studies; the others have no known cause. That table gives V, J and clone size, and the DNA gave D and trimming. The sample table holds about 350,000 clones, of which 80% to 90% were seen once. Around 10% of the sample is in the top ten clones.

The treatment or condition label, as the study defines it: some 19 received Ad26.COV2.S at low or high dose, single or two shots; 5 received placebo; per-sample allocation not given. Repertoires of vaccine and placebo recipients were sequenced from samples collected on day 63 after the first injection. Between 29 July and 7 August 2020, Cohort 1b enrolled about 27 adults aged 18-55 years at one site in Boston, USA. Ad26.COV2.S was a replication-incompetent adenovirus type 26 vector expressing a prefusion-stabilized SARS-CoV-2 spike protein from the original Wuhan strain. The CDR3 runs 16 residues from the cysteine to the phenylalanine. Only the CDR3 part of the read is kept: 48 bases, read in frame from the first base. The germline V gene supplies CDR1 KGHSH and CDR2 LQKENI. The germline ends are 10 bases apart after V is trimmed by 2 bases and J by 0 bases.

Sequenced material: peripheral blood, taken in a trial of Ad26.COV2.S vaccine versus placebo. The chain couples TRBV18 to TRBJ2-2; a weak D assignment points to TRBD1 (5 bases agree). The TCR was taken from a person aged 18-60 years who received the Ad26.COV2.S COVID-19 vaccine or a placebo. The DNA sequence reads TGTGCCAGCTCACCAACGCAGGGTGCGAACACCGGGGAGCTGTTTTTT. Its translation reads: CASSPTQGANTGELFF.